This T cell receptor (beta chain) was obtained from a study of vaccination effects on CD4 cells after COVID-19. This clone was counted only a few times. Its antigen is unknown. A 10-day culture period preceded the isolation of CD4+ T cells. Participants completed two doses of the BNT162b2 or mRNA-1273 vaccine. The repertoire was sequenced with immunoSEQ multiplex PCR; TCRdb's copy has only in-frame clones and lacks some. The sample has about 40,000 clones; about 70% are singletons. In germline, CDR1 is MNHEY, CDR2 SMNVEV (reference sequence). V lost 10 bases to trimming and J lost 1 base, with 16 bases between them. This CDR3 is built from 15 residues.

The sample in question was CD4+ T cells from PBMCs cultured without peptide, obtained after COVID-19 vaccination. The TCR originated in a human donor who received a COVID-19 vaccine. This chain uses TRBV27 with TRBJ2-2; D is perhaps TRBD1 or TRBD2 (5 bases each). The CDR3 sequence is CANHLRDQNTGELFF. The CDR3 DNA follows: TGTGCCAACCACCTCCGGGACCAGAACACCGGGGAGCTGTTTTTT.